The clone carrying this T cell receptor beta chain has only one observation. Antigen unknown. This sample was taken from a study of T cell responses to AZD1222 COVID-19 vaccine. General study results and limits: Clonal diversity was possibly underestimated, and the donors were mostly white British, with more females. CD4 TCRs linked to vaccination spanned spike, dominating at 160-218 and 743-854. After two AZD1222 doses, spike-specific TCR breadth and depth rose versus day 0.

The data were produced by immunoSEQ multiplex PCR, yet TCRdb's version contains in-frame clones alone and is incomplete. Here the sample spans about 200,000 clones, approximately 93% being singletons. Second doses that came at about 4 or about 12 weeks were put together. The clonotype comes from an adult who received the AZD1222 COVID-19 vaccine. The sample here was peripheral blood, taken 28 days after the second AZD1222 dose.

The CDR3 is CASSIQTNTGELFF. In DNA form, the CDR3 reads TGTGCCAGTAGTATCCAAACGAACACCGGGGAGCTGTTTTTT. The V gene is TRBV19, the J gene TRBJ2-2; D is uncertain. Germline CDR1 LNHDA, CDR2 SQIVND (reference sequence). The germline V and J ends were trimmed by 3 bases and 0 bases, with 5 bases remaining between them. The CDR3 spans 14 residues.